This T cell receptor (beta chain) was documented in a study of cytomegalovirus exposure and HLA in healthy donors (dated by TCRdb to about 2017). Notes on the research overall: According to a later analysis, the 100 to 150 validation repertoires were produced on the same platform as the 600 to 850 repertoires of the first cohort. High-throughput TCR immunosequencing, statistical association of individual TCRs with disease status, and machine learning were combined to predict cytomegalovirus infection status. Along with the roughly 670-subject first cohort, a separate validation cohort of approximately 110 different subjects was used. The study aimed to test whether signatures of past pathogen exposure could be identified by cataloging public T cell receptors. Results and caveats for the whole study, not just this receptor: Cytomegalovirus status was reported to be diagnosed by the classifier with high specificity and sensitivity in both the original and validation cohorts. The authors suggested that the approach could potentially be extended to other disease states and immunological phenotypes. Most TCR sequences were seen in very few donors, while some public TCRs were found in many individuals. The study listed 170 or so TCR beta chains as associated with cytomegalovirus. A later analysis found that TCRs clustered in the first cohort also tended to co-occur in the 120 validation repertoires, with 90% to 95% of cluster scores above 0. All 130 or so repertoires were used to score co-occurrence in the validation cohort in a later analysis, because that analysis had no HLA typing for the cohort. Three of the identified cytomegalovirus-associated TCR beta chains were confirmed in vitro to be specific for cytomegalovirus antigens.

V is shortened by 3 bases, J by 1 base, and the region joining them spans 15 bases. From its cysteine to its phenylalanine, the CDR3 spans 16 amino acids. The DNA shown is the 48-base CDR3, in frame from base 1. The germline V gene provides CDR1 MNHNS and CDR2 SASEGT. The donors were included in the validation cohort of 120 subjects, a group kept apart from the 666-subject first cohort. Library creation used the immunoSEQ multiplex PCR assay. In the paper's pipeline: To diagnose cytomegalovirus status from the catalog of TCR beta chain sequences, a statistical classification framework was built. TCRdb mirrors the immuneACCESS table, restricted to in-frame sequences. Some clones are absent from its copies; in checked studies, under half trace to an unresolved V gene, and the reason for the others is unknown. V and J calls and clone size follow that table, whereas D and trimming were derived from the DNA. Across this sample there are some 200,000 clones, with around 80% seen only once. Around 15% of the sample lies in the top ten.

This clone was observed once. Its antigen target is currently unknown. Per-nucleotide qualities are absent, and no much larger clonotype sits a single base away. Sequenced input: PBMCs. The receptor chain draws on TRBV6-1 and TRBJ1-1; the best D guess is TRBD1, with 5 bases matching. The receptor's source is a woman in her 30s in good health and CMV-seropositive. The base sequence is TGTGCCAGCAGTGACATCGTTTACAGGAGGAACACTGAAGCTTTCTTT. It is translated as CASSDIVYRRNTEAFF.